These 32 T cell receptor beta chains came from one sample sequenced in a study of blood T cells in healthy people across ages. Through a sample-barcoded 5' primer and a J-beta primer mix, a second PCR was run for roughly 7 to 12 cycles. TCRdb used MiXCR to reprocess the 5' RACE reads, holding one entry per CDR3 protein. Of 600,000 to 850,000 distinct CDR3 sequences listed, more than 20% were seen once; the top ten hold more than 8.5%. The same data also went into a second study, on T cells of mothers and their children.

Sequenced: blood. The origin of the receptors is a boy younger than 18 in good health.

The rearrangement uses TRBV11-2 and TRBJ2-6; 13 nucleotides agree with TRBD2. V lost 4 bases, J lost 3 bases, and 12 bases stayed unmatched. CDR1 is SGHAT, CDR2 FQNNGV, per germline. The CDR3 sequence is 20 residues long. Here the CDR3 DNA reads TGTGCCAGCAGCTCTCAATCCGGACTAGCGGGAGATAGTGGGGCCAACGTCCTGACTTTC. Translated, it gives CASSSQSGLAGDSGANVLTF.

This clonotype has just a few counts. The chain carries TRBV5-1 and TRBJ2-2, with no clear D. CDR1 SGHRS and CDR2 YFSETQ come from the germline V gene. The CDR3 loop spans 14 amino acids. Deletions cut 0 bases from V and 4 bases from J, with 7 bases between. The CDR3 coding sequence is TGCGCCAGCAGCTTGGATATGAGCACCGGGGAGCTGTTTTTT. Translation: CASSLDMSTGELFF.

This clonotype was recorded a few times. The gene calls are TRBV29-1 and TRBJ1-4, with no clear D. V was trimmed by 7 bases and J by 4 bases, leaving 7 bases between them. CDR1 and CDR2 from the germline V gene are SQVTM and ANQGSEA. The CDR3 has 11 residues. CDR3 sequence reads: CSAGYNEKLFF. The CDR3 bases are TGCAGCGCGGGGTATAATGAAAAACTGTTTTTT.

This chain joins TRBV7-3 and TRBJ1-1; TRBD1 might be the D (5 bases). Deletions cut 4 bases from V and 3 bases from J, with 15 bases between. This CDR3 is 15 amino acids long. Germline V gives CDR1 SGHTA, CDR2 FQGTGA. The CDR3 bases are TGTGCCAGCAGCTACTTGGGGGGTTTGGACACTGAAGCTTTCTTT. Translation gives CASSYLGGLDTEAFF.

There are a few counts of this clonotype. V usage is TRBV7-9 and J usage is TRBJ1-1; the D is unclear. From germline, CDR1 is SEHNR and CDR2 FQNEAQ (reference sequence). Deletions cut 1 base from V and 6 bases from J, with 6 bases between. The CDR3 consists of 12 residues. CDR3 sequence (DNA): TGTGCCAGCAGCTTAGGTAACGCTGAAGCTTTCTTT. Translated, it gives CASSLGNAEAFF.

V and J are TRBV20-1 and TRBJ2-5, with D hard to call. V was trimmed by 3 bases and J by 11 bases, leaving 19 bases between them. Looked up from germline, CDR1 is DFQATT and CDR2 is SNEGSKA (reference sequence). The CDR3 loop spans 13 amino acids. CDR3 coding DNA: TGCAGTGCTAGGAACCGGGTCGGAGAAGAGCAGTACTTC. Translation gives CSARNRVGEEQYF.

The rearrangement links TRBV12-5 to TRBJ1-4, with D perhaps TRBD1 (5 bases). Looked up from germline, CDR1 is LGHNT and CDR2 is FRNRAP. This CDR3 is built from 14 residues. Trimming removed 2 bases from V and 5 bases from J, with 9 bases in between. This chain's CDR3 is CASGLRDGNEKLFF. In nucleotides, the CDR3 is TGTGCTAGTGGTTTGAGGGACGGAAATGAAAAACTGTTTTTT.

In regard to this clonotype: The junction and the germline gene differ at one end; a read error may be behind it. The chain has TRBV9 and TRBJ2-1; 10 nucleotides match TRBD2. This CDR3 contains 17 residues. Germline V gene lookup returns CDR1 SGDLS and CDR2 YYNGEE. The CDR3 spells CASSVESSGSSCNEQFF. The CDR3 DNA reads TGTGCCAGCAGCGTAGAGTCTAGCGGGAGCTCCTGCAATGAGCAGTTCTTC.

The DNA for the CDR3 is TGTGCCAGCGCCGCAGCAGGGAAGGATGAAAAACTGTTTTTT. This sequence encodes CASAAAGKDEKLFF. V usage is TRBV18 and J usage is TRBJ1-4, with D possibly matching TRBD1 (5 bases). The V gene lost 8 bases and the J gene lost 6 bases, with 16 bases spanning the gap. The germline V gene has CDR1 KGHSH and CDR2 LQKENI. This CDR3 spans 14 amino acids.

In this sample, this clonotype turned up a few times. The chain is built from TRBV10-3 and TRBJ2-5; 8 bases agree with TRBD1. The CDR3 totals 17 residues. V shed 0 bases, J shed 0 bases, and the junction held 6 bases outside the gene matches. From germline, CDR1 is ENHRY and CDR2 SYGVKD. For the CDR3, the DNA is TGTGCCATCAGTGAGTCTACGACGACAGGGGACCAAGAGACCCAGTACTTC. Translating it yields CAISESTTTGDQETQYF.

This sequence joins TRBV20-1 and TRBJ2-3; a weak D match, TRBD2 (5 bases). The germline V gene has CDR1 DFQATT and CDR2 SNEGSKA (reference sequence). The CDR3 has 14 residues. With 7 bases removed from V and 2 bases from J, the gap between germline ends came to 16 bases. The CDR3 loop is CSVLDYIYTDTQYF. The CDR3 DNA reads as TGCAGTGTTCTAGACTATATATACACAGATACGCAGTATTTT.

This clonotype was observed many times. The rearrangement uses TRBV6-6 and TRBJ2-5; D is uncertain. CDR1 and CDR2 (germline): MNHNY, SVGAGI (reference sequence). This CDR3 has 12 amino acids. Trimming took 3 bases from V and 3 from J, leaving 5 bases between them. The CDR3 coding sequence is TGTGCCAGCAGTTATGAGGAAGAGACCCAGTACTTC. Residues: CASSYEEETQYF.

There are a few counts of this clonotype. The chain combines TRBV6-1 with TRBJ2-7, with 8 nucleotides matching TRBD2. The CDR3 has 17 residues. V shed 2 bases and J 3 bases; nucleotides not matched to a gene: 12. CDR1 and CDR2 from the germline V gene are MNHNS and SASEGT. The CDR3 region has the DNA TGTGCCAGCAGTGAACAGCAGTTGGCGGGAGGAGTCTACGAGCAGTACTTC. Translated: CASSEQQLAGGVYEQYF.

This clonotype was recorded a few times. This chain uses TRBV29-1 with TRBJ2-7; the match to TRBD2 covers 8 bases. The CDR3 is 13 amino acids. Germline V lookup: CDR1 SQVTM, CDR2 ANQGSEA. The trim removed 4 bases at V and 6 bases at J, leaving 8 bases unmatched. CDR3 nucleotide sequence: TGCAGCGTTGTAACCGGGACTAGACTCGAGCAGTACTTC. It translates to CSVVTGTRLEQYF.

The V and J genes are TRBV4-3 and TRBJ2-5; D remains unclear. TRBJ2-7 explains the end of the DNA better; the J call may be wrong. Per the germline V gene, CDR1 is LGHNA and CDR2 is YSLEER. CDR3 size: 14 residues. CDR3 protein: CASSQELIDYEQYF. The CDR3 bases are TGCGCCAGCAGCCAAGAACTTATAGACTACGAGCAGTACTTC.

The sample holds one count of this clonotype. The J gene is TRBJ2-7, the V gene TRBV12-3 or TRBV12-4; 9 bases agree with TRBD1. This CDR3 spans 15 amino acids. Trimming removed 6 bases from V and 0 bases from J; junction bases left unmatched: 6. The DNA for the CDR3 is TGTGCCAGCAGCTTTGGGGGACAGGGCTCCTACGAGCAGTACTTC. Translating it yields CASSFGGQGSYEQYF.

The genes are TRBV5-6 and TRBJ2-3, with TRBD2 matching 10 bases. CDR1 SGHDT and CDR2 YYEEEE come from the germline V gene. V was clipped by 2 bases and J by 5 bases; unmatched bases: 5. The CDR3 is 15 amino acids. CDR3 residues: CASSLAGGQGDTQYF. CDR3 sequence (DNA): TGTGCCAGCAGCTTAGCGGGGGGGCAGGGAGATACGCAGTATTTT.

This clonotype was counted a few times. The V gene is TRBV10-3, the J gene TRBJ2-5; the match to TRBD1 covers 7 bases. This CDR3 comprises 14 residues. V shed 3 bases and J 3 bases; nucleotides not matched to a gene: 4. Germline CDR1 is ENHRY and CDR2 is SYGVKD. CDR3 in amino acids: CAISDGQAEETQYF. CDR3 nucleotides: TGTGCCATCAGTGATGGACAGGCAGAAGAGACCCAGTACTTC.

There are a few counts of this clonotype. The rearrangement joins TRBV29-1 to TRBJ2-5; 11 bases are shared with TRBD1. The CDR3 is 13 amino acids. The germline gives CDR1 SQVTM, CDR2 ANQGSEA. Trimming took 4 bases from V and 5 from J; bases not matched to a gene: 3. In DNA, the CDR3 is TGCAGCGTTGGGACAGGGGGCATGGAGACCCAGTACTTC. Residues: CSVGTGGMETQYF. Variable domain in full (rest from reference TRBV29-1 and TRBJ2-5): SAVISQKPSRDICQRGTSLTIQCQVDSQVTMMFWYRQQPGQSLTLIATANQGSEATYESGFVIDKFPISRPNLTFSTLTVSNMSPEDSSIYLCSVGTGGMETQYFGPGTRLLVL.

This chain uses TRBV10-2 with TRBJ2-7; no clear D. The V gene's germline CDR1 is WSHSY and CDR2 SAAADI. The CDR3 contains 14 residues. The V gene lost 2 bases and the J gene lost 0 bases, with 8 bases spanning the gap. The CDR3 DNA sequence: TGCGCCAGCAGTGAGGACAAATACTCCTACGAGCAGTACTTC. It encodes CASSEDKYSYEQYF.

In its sample, this clonotype was seen a few times. The V and J genes are TRBV6-6 and TRBJ1-1, with unresolved D. V was pared by 2 bases and J by 8 bases, with 12 bases between. Germline V CDR1 and CDR2: MNHNY, SVGAGI (reference sequence). This CDR3 is 13 amino acids long. The DNA for the CDR3 is TGTGCCAGCAGTTACGTCGTCGGAGAGGAAGCTTTCTTT. Translation: CASSYVVGEEAFF.

The sample holds a few counts of this clonotype. This chain links TRBV29-1 with TRBJ2-5, with D perhaps TRBD2 (6 bases). The end of the DNA aligns better with TRBJ2-7, so the J call may be wrong. Looked up from germline, CDR1 is SQVTM and CDR2 is ANQGSEA. This CDR3 is built from 12 residues. The DNA of the CDR3 is TGCAGCGCTTCCCCGGGAGTCTCCGAGCAGTACTTC. It encodes CSASPGVSEQYF.

V usage is TRBV25-1 and J usage is TRBJ1-5; tentatively, D is TRBD1 (6 bases). V lost 8 bases and J 6 bases, leaving 11 bases between the germline ends. There are 12 residues in the CDR3. Germline CDR1 and CDR2: MGHDK and SYGVNS. The CDR3 region has the DNA TGTGCCAGCGCGCAGGGGTCTCAGCCCCAGCATTTT. As protein: CASAQGSQPQHF.

The count of this clonotype is one. The chain links TRBV12-3 or TRBV12-4 to TRBJ2-5; D ambiguous. The CDR3 extends over 13 amino acids. Trimming removed 3 bases at V and 1 base at J, with 6 bases between. The CDR3 nucleotides read TGTGCCAGCAGTTTTATCCTCCAAGAGACCCAGTACTTC. Translating gives CASSFILQETQYF.

This clonotype has a handful of counts. This chain links TRBV12-3 or TRBV12-4 with TRBJ2-5, with D tentatively TRBD1 (6 bases). Trimming shortened V by 3 bases and J by 3 bases, and 14 bases separated the two germline ends. There are 15 residues in the CDR3. The CDR3 reads CASSFGQSQEETQYF. Written as DNA, the CDR3 is TGTGCCAGCAGTTTCGGACAGAGCCAAGAAGAGACCCAGTACTTC.

The chain carries TRBV7-2 and TRBJ2-2; 11 nucleotides match TRBD2. Germline-derived CDR1 and CDR2 are SGHTA and FQGNSA. The CDR3 contains 17 residues. Germline trimming cut 4 bases from V and 4 bases from J; bases unmatched to any gene: 8. CDR3 sequence reads: CASSSQTLAGGTGELFF. In nucleotides, the CDR3 is TGTGCCAGCAGCTCTCAGACGCTAGCGGGAGGCACCGGGGAGCTGTTTTTT. The full variable domain, its missing parts supplied by reference TRBV7-2 and TRBJ2-2, is GAGVSQSPSNKVTEKGKDVELRCDPISGHTALYWYRQSLGQGLEFLIYFQGNSAPDKSGLPSDRFSAERTGGSVSTLTIQRTQQEDSAVYLCASSSQTLAGGTGELFFGEGSRLTVL.

V gene TRBV7-2 combines with J gene TRBJ2-3, with 11 bases matching TRBD2. The J segment lost 6 bases and the V segment lost 8 bases, leaving 7 bases of the junction unmatched. Germline CDR1 and CDR2: SGHTA and FQGNSA. CDR3 size: 14 residues. CDR3 in amino acids: CASLSGRAWDTQYF. The CDR3 DNA sequence: TGTGCCAGCCTTAGCGGGAGGGCTTGGGATACGCAGTATTTT.

This clonotype was picked up a small number of times. This rearrangement joins TRBV6-2 or TRBV6-3 to TRBJ2-5; 8 bases match TRBD2. The CDR3 extends over 17 amino acids. Germline CDR1 and CDR2: MNHEY and SVGEGT. The J segment lost 0 bases and the V segment lost 4 bases, leaving 10 bases of the junction unmatched. CDR3 DNA: TGTGCCAGCAGTTCTCCGGGGAGCGGGGGAAACCAAGAGACCCAGTACTTC. Its translation is CASSSPGSGGNQETQYF.

This clonotype was observed a few times. The chain employs TRBV6-5 and TRBJ2-1; a weak D match, TRBD2 (6 bases). CDR3 length equals 15 residues. Germline V gives CDR1 MNHEY, CDR2 SVGAGI. The ends were cut back, 2 bases at V and 7 bases at J, with 15 bases in the middle. CDR3 coding DNA: TGTGCCAGCAGTTACCCAAGCGGGTCGGGAAATGAGCAGTTCTTC. It encodes CASSYPSGSGNEQFF.

The V and J genes are TRBV12-3 or TRBV12-4 and TRBJ1-1; D ambiguous. The V end lost 2 bases, the J end lost 7 bases, and 14 bases lay between the germline ends. The CDR3 has 14 amino acids. Written as DNA, the CDR3 is TGTGCCAGCAGTTTACGGCCCCGGCTGAATGAAGCTTTCTTT. Protein product: CASSLRPRLNEAFF.

V usage is TRBV3-1 and J usage is TRBJ2-1; 7 positions match TRBD2. Trimming removed 3 bases from V and 9 bases from J; junction bases left unmatched: 11. This CDR3 is built from 15 residues. Germline values: CDR1 LGHDT, CDR2 YNNKEL (reference sequence). CDR3: CASSQTGGRAGEQFF. The CDR3 nucleotides read TGTGCCAGCAGCCAGACGGGCGGGAGAGCTGGTGAGCAGTTCTTC.

The rearrangement uses TRBV6-1 and TRBJ1-5, with D possibly matching TRBD1 (5 bases). This CDR3 comprises 15 residues. Germline CDR1 MNHNS, CDR2 SASEGT. Trimming pared 6 bases from V and 3 bases from J, leaving 15 bases between. The CDR3 DNA reads TGTGCCAGCAGCACGGGACCGCGGCCCAATCAGCCCCAGCATTTT. This sequence encodes CASSTGPRPNQPQHF.